This T cell receptor beta chain was retrieved from a study of T-cell reconstitution after alpha-beta-depleted transplantation in children. It was with unique molecular identifiers that the TCRbeta library was prepared. TCRdb independently ran MiXCR on the PCR reads; one entry per CDR3 protein. The sample lists roughly 490,000 distinct CDR3 sequences; 10% to 12% were seen once. The CDR3 covers 14 residues. Germline trimming cut 5 bases from V and 7 bases from J; bases unmatched to any gene: 10. Germline CDR1 reads GTSNPN; CDR2 reads SVGIG (reference sequence). Ten or more counts support this clonotype.

The chain recombines TRBV30 with TRBJ2-1; 8 positions match TRBD1. Sequencing used PBMCs, mostly from graft donor cells, obtained 180 days after TCRalphabeta/CD19-depleted stem cell transplant. The clonotype was recovered from a female patient aged 2-9 years who had a stem cell transplant for aplastic anemia, so the T cells may come from the graft donor. CDR3 coding DNA: TGTGCCTGGGGAACCGGGACAGGAAAGAATGAGCAGTTCTTC. Encoded protein: CAWGTGTGKNEQFF.